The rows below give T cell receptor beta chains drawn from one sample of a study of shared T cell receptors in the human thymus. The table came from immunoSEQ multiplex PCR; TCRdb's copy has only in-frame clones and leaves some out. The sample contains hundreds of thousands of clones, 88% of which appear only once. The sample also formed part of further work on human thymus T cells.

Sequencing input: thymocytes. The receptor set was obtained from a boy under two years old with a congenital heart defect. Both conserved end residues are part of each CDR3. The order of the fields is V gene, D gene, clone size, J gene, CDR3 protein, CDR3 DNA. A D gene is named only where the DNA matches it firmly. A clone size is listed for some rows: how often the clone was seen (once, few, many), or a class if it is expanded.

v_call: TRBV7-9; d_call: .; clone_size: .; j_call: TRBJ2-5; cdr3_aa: CASSTRQFQETQYF; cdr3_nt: TGTGCCAGCAGCACCAGACAGTTCCAAGAGACCCAGTACTTC
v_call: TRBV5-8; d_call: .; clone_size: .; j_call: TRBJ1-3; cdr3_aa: CASSSIGGSGNTIYF; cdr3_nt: TGTGCCAGCAGCTCAATCGGGGGCTCTGGAAACACCATATATTTT
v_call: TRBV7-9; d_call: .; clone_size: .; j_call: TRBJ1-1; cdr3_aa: CASSLERTHHPNTEAFF; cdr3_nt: TGTGCCAGCAGCCTAGAACGGACACACCACCCAAACACTGAAGCTTTCTTT
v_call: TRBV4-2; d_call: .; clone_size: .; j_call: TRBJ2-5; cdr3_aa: CASSPGATYYLETQYF; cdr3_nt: TGTGCCAGCAGCCCAGGGGCGACTTACTATTTAGAGACCCAGTACTTC
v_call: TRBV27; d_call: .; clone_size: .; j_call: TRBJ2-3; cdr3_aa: CASSPASASRRGDTQYF; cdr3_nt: TGTGCCAGCAGCCCGGCTAGCGCCTCTCGGAGGGGAGATACGCAGTATTTT
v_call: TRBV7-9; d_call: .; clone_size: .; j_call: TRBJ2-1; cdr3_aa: CASSLLVDISYNEQFF; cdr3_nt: TGTGCCAGCAGCTTATTGGTGGACATAAGCTACAATGAGCAGTTCTTC
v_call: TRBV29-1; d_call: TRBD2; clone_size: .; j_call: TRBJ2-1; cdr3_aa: CSGGTSGRAHNEQFF; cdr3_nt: TGCAGCGGCGGGACTAGCGGGAGGGCCCACAATGAGCAGTTCTTC
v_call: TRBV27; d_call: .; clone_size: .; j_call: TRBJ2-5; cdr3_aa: CASSQSQWSLDGETQYF; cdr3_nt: TGTGCCAGCAGCCAGTCTCAATGGTCCCTCGACGGGGAGACCCAGTACTTC
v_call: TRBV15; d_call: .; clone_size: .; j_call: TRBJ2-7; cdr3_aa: CATSISGTYEQYF; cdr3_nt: TGTGCCACCAGCATCTCCGGGACATACGAGCAGTACTTC
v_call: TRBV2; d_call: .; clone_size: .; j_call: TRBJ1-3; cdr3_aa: CASSANRQLARNTIYF; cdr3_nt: TGTGCCAGCAGCGCGAACCGACAGCTAGCGCGAAACACCATATATTTT
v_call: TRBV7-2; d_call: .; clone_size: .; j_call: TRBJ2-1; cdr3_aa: CASSIRQPLYNEQFF; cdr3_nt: TGTGCCAGCAGCATACGACAGCCCCTCTACAATGAGCAGTTCTTC
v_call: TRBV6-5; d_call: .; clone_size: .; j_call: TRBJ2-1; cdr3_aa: CASSYGDEQFF; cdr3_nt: TGTGCCAGCAGTTACGGAGATGAGCAGTTCTTC
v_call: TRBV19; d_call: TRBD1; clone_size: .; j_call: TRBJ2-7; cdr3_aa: CASSIKGGLHPYEQYF; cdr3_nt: TGTGCCAGTAGTATAAAAGGGGGCTTACACCCCTACGAGCAGTACTTC
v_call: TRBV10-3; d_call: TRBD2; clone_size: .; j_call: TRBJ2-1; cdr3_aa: CAISELGTSGIGHEQFF; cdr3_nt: TGTGCCATCAGTGAGTTAGGGACTAGCGGGATAGGGCATGAGCAGTTCTTC
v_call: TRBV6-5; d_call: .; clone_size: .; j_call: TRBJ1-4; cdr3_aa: CASRPQRGSNEKLFF; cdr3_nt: TGTGCCAGCAGGCCCCAGCGGGGGTCTAATGAAAAACTGTTTTTT
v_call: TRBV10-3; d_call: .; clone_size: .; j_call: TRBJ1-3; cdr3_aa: CAISESPFRTGAGNTIYF; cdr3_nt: TGTGCCATCAGTGAGTCTCCCTTCCGGACGGGGGCTGGAAACACCATATATTTT
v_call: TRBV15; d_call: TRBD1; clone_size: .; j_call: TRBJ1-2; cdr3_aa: CATSRDGTGDYGYTF; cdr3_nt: TGTGCCACCAGCAGAGATGGAACAGGGGACTATGGCTACACCTTC
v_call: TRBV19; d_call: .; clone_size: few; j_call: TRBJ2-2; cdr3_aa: CASNASRTGELFF; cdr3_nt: TGTGCCAGTAACGCTAGTAGGACCGGGGAGCTGTTTTTT
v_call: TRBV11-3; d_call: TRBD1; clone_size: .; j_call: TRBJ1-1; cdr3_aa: CASSLGQGSTEAFF; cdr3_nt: TGTGCCAGCAGCCTCGGACAGGGTTCGACTGAAGCTTTCTTT
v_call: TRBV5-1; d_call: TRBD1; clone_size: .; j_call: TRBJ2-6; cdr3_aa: CASSLRDRGSSGANVLTF; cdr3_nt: TGCGCCAGCAGCCTGCGGGACAGGGGATCATCTGGGGCCAACGTCCTGACTTTC
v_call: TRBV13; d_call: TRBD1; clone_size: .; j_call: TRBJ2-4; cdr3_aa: CASSDPVQGRFDKNIQYF; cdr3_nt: TGTGCCAGCAGTGACCCTGTACAGGGGCGCTTCGACAAAAACATTCAGTACTTC
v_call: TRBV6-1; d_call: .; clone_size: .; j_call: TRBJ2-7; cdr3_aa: CASRSQGPPSYEQYF; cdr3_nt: TGTGCCAGCAGGAGTCAGGGGCCCCCCTCCTACGAGCAGTACTTC
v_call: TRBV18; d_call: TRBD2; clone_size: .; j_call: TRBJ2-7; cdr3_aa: CASSVAGGENEQYF; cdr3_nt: TGTGCCAGCTCAGTAGCGGGAGGTGAAAACGAGCAGTACTTC
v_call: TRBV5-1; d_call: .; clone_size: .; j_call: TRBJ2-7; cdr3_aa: CASSLGGLNEQYF; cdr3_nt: TGCGCCAGCAGCTTGGGAGGACTAAACGAGCAGTACTTC
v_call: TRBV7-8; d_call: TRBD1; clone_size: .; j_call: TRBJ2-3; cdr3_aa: CASSLFPYFGTGFADTQYF; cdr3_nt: TGTGCCAGCAGCTTATTCCCGTACTTCGGGACAGGATTTGCAGATACGCAGTATTTT
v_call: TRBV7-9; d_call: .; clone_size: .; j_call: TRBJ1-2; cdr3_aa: CASSSLQGGYGYTF; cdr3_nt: TGTGCCAGCAGCTCGTTACAAGGGGGCTATGGCTACACCTTC
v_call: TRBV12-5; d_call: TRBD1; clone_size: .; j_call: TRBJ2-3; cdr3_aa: CASGLVHRGAVTDTQYF; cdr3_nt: TGTGCTAGTGGTTTGGTACACAGGGGCGCGGTAACAGATACGCAGTATTTT
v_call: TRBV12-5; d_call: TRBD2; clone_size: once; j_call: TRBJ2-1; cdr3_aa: CASGLAGKLAGARNEQFF; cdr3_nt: TGTGCTAGTGGTTTGGCAGGGAAACTAGCGGGAGCTAGGAATGAGCAGTTCTTC
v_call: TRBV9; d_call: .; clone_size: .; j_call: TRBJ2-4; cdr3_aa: CASSEGGRPRIQYF; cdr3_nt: TGTGCCAGCAGTGAAGGCGGGCGGCCCCGCATTCAGTACTTC
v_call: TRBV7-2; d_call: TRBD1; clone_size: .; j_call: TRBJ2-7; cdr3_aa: CASSYRDSLIHEQYF; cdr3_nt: TGTGCCAGCAGCTACCGGGACAGCCTTATACACGAGCAGTACTTC
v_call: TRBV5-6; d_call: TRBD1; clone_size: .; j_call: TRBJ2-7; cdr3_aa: CASSFQQGNYEQYF; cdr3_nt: TGTGCCAGCAGCTTCCAACAGGGGAACTACGAGCAGTACTTC
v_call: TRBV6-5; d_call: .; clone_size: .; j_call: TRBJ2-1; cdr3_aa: CASRKGQGPHNEQFF; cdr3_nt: TGTGCCAGCAGGAAAGGGCAGGGGCCTCACAATGAGCAGTTCTTC
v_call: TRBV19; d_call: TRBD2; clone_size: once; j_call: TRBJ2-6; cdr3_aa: CASSIGSGTSFSGANVLTF; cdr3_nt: TGTGCCAGTAGTATTGGCAGCGGGACTTCTTTCTCTGGGGCCAACGTCCTGACTTTC
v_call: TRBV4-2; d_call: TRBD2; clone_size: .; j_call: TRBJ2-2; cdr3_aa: CASSQGQRASGRQRAGELFF; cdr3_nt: TGTGCCAGCAGCCAAGGCCAGCGAGCTAGCGGGCGCCAAAGGGCCGGGGAGCTGTTTTTT
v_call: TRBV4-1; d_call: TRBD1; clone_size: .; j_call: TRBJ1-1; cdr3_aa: CASSQAGTGNTEAFF; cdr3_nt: TGCGCCAGCAGCCAGGCGGGGACAGGAAACACTGAAGCTTTCTTT
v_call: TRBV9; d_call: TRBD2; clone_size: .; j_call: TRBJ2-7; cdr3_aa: CASSETGLAGGYEQYF; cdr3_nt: TGTGCCAGCAGCGAAACCGGACTAGCGGGAGGTTACGAGCAGTACTTC